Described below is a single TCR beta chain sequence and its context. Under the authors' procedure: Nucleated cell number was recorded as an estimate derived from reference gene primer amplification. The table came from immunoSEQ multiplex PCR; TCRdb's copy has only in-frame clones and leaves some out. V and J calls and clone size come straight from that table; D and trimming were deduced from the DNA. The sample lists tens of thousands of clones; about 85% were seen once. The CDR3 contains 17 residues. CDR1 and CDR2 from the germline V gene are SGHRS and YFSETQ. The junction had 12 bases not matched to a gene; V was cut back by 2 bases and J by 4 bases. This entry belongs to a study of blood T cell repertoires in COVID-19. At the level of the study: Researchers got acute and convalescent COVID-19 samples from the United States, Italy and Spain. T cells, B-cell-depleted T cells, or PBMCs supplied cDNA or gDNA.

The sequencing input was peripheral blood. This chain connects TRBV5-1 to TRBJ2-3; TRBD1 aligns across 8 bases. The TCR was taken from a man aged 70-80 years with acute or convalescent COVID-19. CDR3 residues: CASSLGGGQGASDTQYF. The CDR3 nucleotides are TGCGCCAGCAGCTTAGGGGGAGGACAGGGTGCATCAGATACGCAGTATTTT.